This T cell receptor beta chain was retrieved from a study of cytomegalovirus exposure and HLA in healthy donors. Study conclusions and caveats: Usually a TCR sequence was rare, but some public TCRs were found in many donors. According to the study, 160 or so TCR beta chains were cytomegalovirus-associated. It was confirmed in vitro that a few of the CMV-associated chains were specific for CMV antigens.

Donors were drawn from the approximately 130-subject validation cohort, separate from the approximately 700-subject first cohort. Assay used: immunoSEQ multiplex PCR; TCRdb lists only in-frame clones, some missing. Of some 170,000 clones detected, roughly nine tenths appear once; the ten largest clones hold 2% to 3%. Deletions cut 1 base from V and 4 bases from J, with 7 bases between. Germline V gene lookup returns CDR1 MGHRA and CDR2 YSYEKL. The CDR3 spans 14 residues. Concerning this clone itself: Its antigen is unknown.

The TCR originated in a man aged 18-30 years in good health and CMV-seropositive. J is TRBJ2-2 and V is TRBV4-1; no definite D call. Input material: PBMCs. The CDR3 sequence is CASSQGVLTGELFF. CDR3 coding DNA: TGCGCCAGCAGCCAAGGTGTACTCACCGGGGAGCTGTTTTTT.